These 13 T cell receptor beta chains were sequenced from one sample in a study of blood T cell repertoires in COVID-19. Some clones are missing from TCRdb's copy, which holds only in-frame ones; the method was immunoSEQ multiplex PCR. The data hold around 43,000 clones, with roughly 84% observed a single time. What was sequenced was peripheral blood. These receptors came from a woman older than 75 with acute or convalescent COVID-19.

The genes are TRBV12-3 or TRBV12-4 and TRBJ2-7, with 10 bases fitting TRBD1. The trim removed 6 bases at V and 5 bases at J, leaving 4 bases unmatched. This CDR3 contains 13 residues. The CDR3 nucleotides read TGTGCCAGCAGACCGACAGGGGGCAACGAGCAGTACTTC. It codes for CASRPTGGNEQYF.

In DNA form, the CDR3 reads TGTGCCAGCAGCCAAGATCTTGGGGAGGGGAGAACTGAAGCTTTCTTT. Its protein is CASSQDLGEGRTEAFF. The J gene is TRBJ1-1, the V gene TRBV14, with a possible D match to TRBD1 (5 bases). This CDR3 spans 16 amino acids. Per germline, CDR1 SGHDN and CDR2 FVKESK. Trimming stripped 0 bases from V and 5 bases from J, with 16 bases between.

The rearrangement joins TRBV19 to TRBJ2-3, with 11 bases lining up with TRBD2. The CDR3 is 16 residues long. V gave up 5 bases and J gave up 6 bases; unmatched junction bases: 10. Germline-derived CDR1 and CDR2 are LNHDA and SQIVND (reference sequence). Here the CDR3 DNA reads TGTGCCAGTAGTCGGGGACTAGCGGCCCCGGTGGATACGCAGTATTTT. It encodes CASSRGLAAPVDTQYF.

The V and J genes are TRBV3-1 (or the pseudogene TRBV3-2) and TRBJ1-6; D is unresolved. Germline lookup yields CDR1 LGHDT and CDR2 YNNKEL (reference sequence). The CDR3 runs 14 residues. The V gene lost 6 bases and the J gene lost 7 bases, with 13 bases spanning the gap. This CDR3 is CASSTTSGNSPLHF. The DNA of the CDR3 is TGTGCCAGCAGTACGACATCTGGAAATTCACCCCTCCACTTT.

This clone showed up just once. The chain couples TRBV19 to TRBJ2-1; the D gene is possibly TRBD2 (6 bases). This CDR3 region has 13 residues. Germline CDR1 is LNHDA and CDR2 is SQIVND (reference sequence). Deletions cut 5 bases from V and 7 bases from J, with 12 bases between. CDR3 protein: CASSSFAGNEQFF. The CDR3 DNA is TGTGCCAGTAGTTCCTTCGCGGGAAATGAGCAGTTCTTC. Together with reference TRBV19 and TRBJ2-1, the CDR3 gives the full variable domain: DGGITQSPKYLFRKEGQNVTLSCEQNLNHDAMYWYRQDPGQGLRLIYYSQIVNDFQKGDIAEGYSVSREKKESFPLTVTSAQKNPTAFYLCASSSFAGNEQFFGPGTRLTVL.

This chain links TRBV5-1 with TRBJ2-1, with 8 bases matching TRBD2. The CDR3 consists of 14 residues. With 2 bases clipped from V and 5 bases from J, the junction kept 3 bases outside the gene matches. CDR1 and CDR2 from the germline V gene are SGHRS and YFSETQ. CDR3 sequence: CASSFPSGHNEQFF. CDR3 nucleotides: TGCGCCAGCAGCTTTCCTAGCGGGCACAATGAGCAGTTCTTC.

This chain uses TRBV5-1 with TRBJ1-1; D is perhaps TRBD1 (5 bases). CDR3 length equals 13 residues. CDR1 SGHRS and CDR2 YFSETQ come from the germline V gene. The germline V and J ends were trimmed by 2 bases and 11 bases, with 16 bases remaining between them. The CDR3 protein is CASSFGGSDVAFF. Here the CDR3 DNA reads TGCGCCAGCAGCTTCGGGGGGTCTGATGTGGCTTTCTTT.

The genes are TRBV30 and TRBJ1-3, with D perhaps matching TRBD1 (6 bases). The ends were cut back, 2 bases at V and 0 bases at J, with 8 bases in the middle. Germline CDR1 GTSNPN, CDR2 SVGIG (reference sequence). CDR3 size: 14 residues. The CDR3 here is CAWSPQGSGNTIYF. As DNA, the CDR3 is TGTGCCTGGAGTCCACAGGGCTCTGGAAACACCATATATTTT.

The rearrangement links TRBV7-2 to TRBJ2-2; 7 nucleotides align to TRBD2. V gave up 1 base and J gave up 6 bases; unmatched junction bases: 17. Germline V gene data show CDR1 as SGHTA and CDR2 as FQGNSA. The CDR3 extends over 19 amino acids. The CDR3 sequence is CASSLVSVRWEGSAGELFF. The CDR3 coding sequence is TGTGCCAGCAGCTTAGTGTCGGTGAGGTGGGAGGGCTCGGCCGGGGAGCTGTTTTTT.

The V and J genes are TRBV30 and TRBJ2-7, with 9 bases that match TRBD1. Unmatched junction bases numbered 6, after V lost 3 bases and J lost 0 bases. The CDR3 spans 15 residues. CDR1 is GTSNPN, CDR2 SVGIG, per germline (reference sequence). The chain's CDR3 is CAWSRTGAYSYEQYF. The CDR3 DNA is TGTGCCTGGAGCCGGACAGGGGCGTACTCCTACGAGCAGTACTTC.

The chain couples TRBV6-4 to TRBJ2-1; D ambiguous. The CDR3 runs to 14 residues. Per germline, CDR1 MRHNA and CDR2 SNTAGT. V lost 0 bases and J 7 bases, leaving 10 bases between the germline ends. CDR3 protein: CASSDSNSQNEQFF. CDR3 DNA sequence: TGTGCCAGCAGTGACTCTAATAGCCAGAATGAGCAGTTCTTC.

The CDR3, as DNA: TGCAGCGCCCCGGGAGGAGGCGGGCAGTTCTTC. Protein: CSAPGGGGQFF. This chain connects TRBV20-1 to TRBJ2-1, with 7 bases that match TRBD2. CDR3 length: 11 residues. Germline V gene data show CDR1 as DFQATT and CDR2 as SNEGSKA (reference sequence).

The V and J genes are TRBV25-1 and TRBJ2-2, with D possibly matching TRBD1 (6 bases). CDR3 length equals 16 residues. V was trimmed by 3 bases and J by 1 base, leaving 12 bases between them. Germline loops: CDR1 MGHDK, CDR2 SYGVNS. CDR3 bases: TGTGCCAGCAGTGAGACAGGAATCCGGAACACCGGGGAGCTGTTTTTT. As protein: CASSETGIRNTGELFF.